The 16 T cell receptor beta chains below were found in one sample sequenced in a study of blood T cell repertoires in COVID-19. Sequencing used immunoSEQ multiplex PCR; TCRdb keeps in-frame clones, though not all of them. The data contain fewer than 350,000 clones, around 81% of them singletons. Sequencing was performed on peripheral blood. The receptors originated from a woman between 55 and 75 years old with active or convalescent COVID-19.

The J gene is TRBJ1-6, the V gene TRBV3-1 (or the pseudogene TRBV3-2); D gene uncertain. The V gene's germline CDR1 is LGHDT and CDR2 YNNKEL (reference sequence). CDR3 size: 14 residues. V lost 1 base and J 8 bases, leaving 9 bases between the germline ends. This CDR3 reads CASSQGRVDSPLHF. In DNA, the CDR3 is TGTGCCAGCAGCCAAGGGAGAGTCGATTCACCCCTCCACTTT.

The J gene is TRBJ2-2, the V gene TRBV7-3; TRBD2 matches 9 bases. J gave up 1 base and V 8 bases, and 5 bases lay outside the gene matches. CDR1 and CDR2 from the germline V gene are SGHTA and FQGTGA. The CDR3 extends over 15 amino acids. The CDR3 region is CASGLSGGNTGELFF. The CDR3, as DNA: TGTGCCAGCGGACTTAGCGGGGGGAACACCGGGGAGCTGTTTTTT.

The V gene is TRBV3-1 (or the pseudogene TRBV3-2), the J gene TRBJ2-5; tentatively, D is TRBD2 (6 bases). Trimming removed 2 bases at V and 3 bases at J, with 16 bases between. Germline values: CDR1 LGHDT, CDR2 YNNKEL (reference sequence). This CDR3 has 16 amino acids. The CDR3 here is CASSQTVGTAEETQYF. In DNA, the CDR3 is TGTGCCAGCAGCCAAACAGTAGGGACTGCCGAAGAGACCCAGTACTTC.

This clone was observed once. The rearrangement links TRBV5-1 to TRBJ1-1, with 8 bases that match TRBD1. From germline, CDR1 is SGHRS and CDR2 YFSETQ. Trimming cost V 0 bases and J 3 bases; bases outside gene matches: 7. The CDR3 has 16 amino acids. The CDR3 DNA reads TGCGCCAGCAGCTTGGCGCAGGGGGCTGTTCACACTGAAGCTTTCTTT. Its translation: CASSLAQGAVHTEAFF.

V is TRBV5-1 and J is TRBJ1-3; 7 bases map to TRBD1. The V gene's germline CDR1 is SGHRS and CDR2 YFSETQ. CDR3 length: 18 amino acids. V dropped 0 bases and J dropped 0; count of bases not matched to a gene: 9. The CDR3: CASSLAGPQGLSGNTIYF. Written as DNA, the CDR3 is TGCGCCAGCAGCTTGGCCGGGCCACAGGGGCTCTCTGGAAACACCATATATTTT.

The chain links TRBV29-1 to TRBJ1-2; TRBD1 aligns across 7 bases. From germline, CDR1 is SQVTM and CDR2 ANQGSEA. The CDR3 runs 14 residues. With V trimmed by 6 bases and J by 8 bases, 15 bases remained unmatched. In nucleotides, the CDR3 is TGCAGCGTCCCCGGACAGGCCGAGCCGGGAGGCTACACCTTC. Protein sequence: CSVPGQAEPGGYTF.

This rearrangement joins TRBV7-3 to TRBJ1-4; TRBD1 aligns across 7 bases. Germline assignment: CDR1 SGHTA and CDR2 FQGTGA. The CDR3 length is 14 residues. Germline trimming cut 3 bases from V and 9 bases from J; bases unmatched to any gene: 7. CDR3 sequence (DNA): TGTGCCAGCAGCTTTAGGGGGCGTAGGCAAAAACTGTTTTTT. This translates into CASSFRGRRQKLFF.

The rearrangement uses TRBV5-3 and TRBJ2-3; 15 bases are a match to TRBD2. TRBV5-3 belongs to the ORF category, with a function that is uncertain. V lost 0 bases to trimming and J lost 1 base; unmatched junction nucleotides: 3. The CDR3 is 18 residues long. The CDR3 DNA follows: TGTGCCAGAAGCTTGGCCGGGACTAGCGGGGGGCGCACAGATACGCAGTATTTT. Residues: CARSLAGTSGGRTDTQYF.

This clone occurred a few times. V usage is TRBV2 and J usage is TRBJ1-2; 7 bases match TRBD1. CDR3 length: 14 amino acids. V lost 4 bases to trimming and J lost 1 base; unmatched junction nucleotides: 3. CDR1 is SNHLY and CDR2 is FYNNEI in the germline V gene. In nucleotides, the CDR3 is TGTGCCAGCAGTGTGGCAGGGGGTAACTATGGCTACACCTTC. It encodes CASSVAGGNYGYTF.

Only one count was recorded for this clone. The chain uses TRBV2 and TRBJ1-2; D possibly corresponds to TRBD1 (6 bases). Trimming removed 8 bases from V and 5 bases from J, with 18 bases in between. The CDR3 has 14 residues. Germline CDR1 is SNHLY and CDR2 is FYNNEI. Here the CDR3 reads CASVSRQATYGYTF. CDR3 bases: TGTGCCAGCGTGTCGCGACAGGCCACTTATGGCTACACCTTC.

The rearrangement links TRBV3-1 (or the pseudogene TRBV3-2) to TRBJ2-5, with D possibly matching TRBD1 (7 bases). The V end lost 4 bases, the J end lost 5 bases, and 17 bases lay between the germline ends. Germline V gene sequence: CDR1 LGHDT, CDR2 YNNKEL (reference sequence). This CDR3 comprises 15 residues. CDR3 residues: CASSPGTAEGETQYF. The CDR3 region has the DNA TGTGCCAGCAGCCCCGGGACAGCGGAGGGGGAGACCCAGTACTTC.

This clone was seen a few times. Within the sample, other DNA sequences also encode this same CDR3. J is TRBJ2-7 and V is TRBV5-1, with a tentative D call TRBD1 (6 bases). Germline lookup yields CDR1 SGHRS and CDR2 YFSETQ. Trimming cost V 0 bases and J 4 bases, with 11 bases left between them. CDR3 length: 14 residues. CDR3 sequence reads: CASSLATGTYEQYF. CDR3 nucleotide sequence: TGCGCCAGCAGCTTGGCAACAGGGACGTACGAGCAGTACTTC.

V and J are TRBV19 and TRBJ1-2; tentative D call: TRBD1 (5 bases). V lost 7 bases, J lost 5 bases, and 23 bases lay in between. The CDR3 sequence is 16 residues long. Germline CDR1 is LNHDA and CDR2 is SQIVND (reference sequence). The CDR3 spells CASTFRDSRGVYGYTF. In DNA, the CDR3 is TGTGCCAGTACCTTTCGGGACTCAAGAGGGGTTTATGGCTACACCTTC. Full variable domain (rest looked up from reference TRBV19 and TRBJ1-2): DGGITQSPKYLFRKEGQNVTLSCEQNLNHDAMYWYRQDPGQGLRLIYYSQIVNDFQKGDIAEGYSVSREKKESFPLTVTSAQKNPTAFYLCASTFRDSRGVYGYTFGSGTRLTVV.

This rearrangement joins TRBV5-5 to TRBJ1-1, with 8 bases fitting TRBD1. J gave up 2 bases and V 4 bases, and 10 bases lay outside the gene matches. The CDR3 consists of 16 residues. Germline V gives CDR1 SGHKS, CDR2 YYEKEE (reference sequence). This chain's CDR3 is CASSDGQGYVNTEAFF. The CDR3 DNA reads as TGTGCCAGCAGCGATGGACAGGGTTATGTCAACACTGAAGCTTTCTTT.

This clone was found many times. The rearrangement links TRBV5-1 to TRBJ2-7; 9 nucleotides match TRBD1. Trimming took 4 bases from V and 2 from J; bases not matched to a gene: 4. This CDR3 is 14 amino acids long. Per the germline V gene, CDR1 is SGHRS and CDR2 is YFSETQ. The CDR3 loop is CASSRGQGPYEQYF. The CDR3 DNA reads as TGCGCCAGCAGCAGGGGACAGGGCCCCTACGAGCAGTACTTC.

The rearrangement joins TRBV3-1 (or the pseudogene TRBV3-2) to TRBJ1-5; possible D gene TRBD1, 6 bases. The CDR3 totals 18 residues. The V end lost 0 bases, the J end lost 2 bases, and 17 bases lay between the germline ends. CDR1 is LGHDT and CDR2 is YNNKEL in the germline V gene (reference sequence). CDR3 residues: CASSQDTGGSIGNQPQHF. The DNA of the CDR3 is TGTGCCAGCAGCCAAGATACGGGGGGCTCAATTGGCAATCAGCCCCAGCATTTT.